This T cell receptor (beta chain) was captured in a study of a mutant IDH1 vaccine in newly diagnosed glioma. For the study at large: Onset of vaccination occurred 4-6 weeks following radiotherapy alone, or with temozolomide cycles. Radiotherapy, temozolomide, or both had been given previously, and both were given to most.

Time point specified: week 35, safety follow-up. Vaccination comprised doses that each held 300 ug of mutant IDH1 20-mer peptide, plus topical imiquimod. Patients, over weeks 1, 3, 5, 7, 11, 15, 19 and 23, received a total of eight vaccinations. CDR1 is SEHNR, CDR2 FQNEAQ, per germline (reference sequence). The V gene end was trimmed by 5 bases and the J gene end by 6 bases; junction bases not matched to a gene: 6. The CDR3 extends over 15 amino acids. Produced via immunoSEQ multiplex PCR; TCRdb's table is partial and in-frame only. The profile shows about 68,000 clones, around 82% of them singletons. Concerning this clone itself: The antigen remains unidentified.

The sequence was obtained from a man between 18 and 35 years old with glioma. Sequenced here: PBMCs, sampled from a glioma patient whose treatment included an IDH1 peptide vaccine. V gene TRBV7-9 combines with J gene TRBJ1-4; 10 nucleotides line up with TRBD1. CDR3 nucleotides: TGTGCCAGCAGCCAACTCGGGACAGGGGATGAAAAACTGTTTTTT. Its translation: CASSQLGTGDEKLFF.